The 19 T cell receptor beta chains in this list originate from one sample, sequenced in a study of blood T cell repertoires in COVID-19. TCRdb keeps only in-frame clones here, not all; method: immunoSEQ multiplex PCR. The data contain approximately 70,000 clones, 87% of them singletons. Material: peripheral blood. Receptors originate from a woman aged 50 to 60 with COVID-19, enrolled during active disease.

The V and J genes are TRBV12-3 or TRBV12-4 and TRBJ2-1; no reliable D call. The V gene lost 3 bases and the J gene lost 8 bases, with 5 bases spanning the gap. This CDR3 region has 11 residues. CDR3 sequence: CASSFSYEQFF. In nucleotides, the CDR3 is TGTGCCAGCAGTTTTTCGTATGAGCAGTTCTTC.

V and J are TRBV19 and TRBJ1-2; 8 bases fit TRBD1. This CDR3 is built from 17 residues. Germline assignment: CDR1 LNHDA and CDR2 SQIVND (reference sequence). V was pared by 1 base and J by 6 bases, with 13 bases of the junction left unmatched. The CDR3, as DNA: TGTGCCAGTAGTATAGCCACGAGGGCAGGGGGCGCCCATGGCTACACCTTC. Translated: CASSIATRAGGAHGYTF.

CDR3: CASRPGQVNYGELFF. The CDR3 bases are TGTGCCAGCAGACCGGGACAGGTCAACTACGGGGAGCTGTTTTTT. This sequence joins TRBV27 and TRBJ2-2; 8 nucleotides agree with TRBD1. This CDR3 has 15 residues. Germline V CDR1 and CDR2: MNHEY, SMNVEV (reference sequence). J gave up 7 bases and V 6 bases, and 10 bases lay outside the gene matches.

The chain couples TRBV21-1 to TRBJ2-1; the table names TRBD2, a call not compared with the DNA. TRBV21-1 is assigned pseudogene status. This CDR3 is built from 14 residues. The CDR3, as DNA: TGTGCCAGCGCACTAGCGGGGACCTACAATGAGCAGTTCTTC. Its protein product is CASALAGTYNEQFF.

This chain links TRBV5-4 with TRBJ2-5, with 8 bases matching TRBD2. The germline CDR1 and CDR2 sequences are SGHNT and YYREEE (reference sequence). This CDR3 spans 17 amino acids. The V and J ends lost 0 bases and 4 bases, in that order; junction bases with no gene match: 11. CDR3 protein: CASSLVGAGLGGETQYF. CDR3 DNA sequence: TGTGCCAGCAGCTTGGTAGGGGCGGGACTAGGGGGAGAGACCCAGTACTTC.

The chain has TRBV18 and TRBJ2-7; the match to TRBD1 covers 8 bases. From germline, CDR1 is KGHSH and CDR2 LQKENI. This CDR3 contains 15 residues. The trim removed 6 bases at V and 2 bases at J, leaving 9 bases unmatched. The CDR3, as DNA: TGTGCCAGCTCGAAGTCCGGACAGGGACCCTACGAGCAGTACTTC. Translated: CASSKSGQGPYEQYF.

The chain's CDR3 is CASSSTSSSYEQYF. DNA of the CDR3: TGTGCCAGCAGTTCCACCTCGAGCTCCTACGAGCAGTACTTC. The chain joins TRBV28 to TRBJ2-7; D is unresolved. This CDR3 comprises 14 residues. V was shortened by 4 bases and J by 0 bases, with 10 bases between the two germline ends. CDR1 is MDHEN, CDR2 SYDVKM, per germline. Variable domain in full (rest from reference TRBV28 and TRBJ2-7): DVKVTQSSRYLVKRTGEKVFLECVQDMDHENMFWYRQDPGLGLRLIYFSYDVKMKEKGDIPEGYSVSREKKERFSLILESASTNQTSMYLCASSSTSSSYEQYFGPGTRLTVT.

The chain has TRBV6-5 and TRBJ2-7; no reliable D call. Germline loops: CDR1 MNHEY, CDR2 SVGAGI. The CDR3 has 13 residues. With 2 bases removed from V and 3 bases from J, the gap between germline ends came to 8 bases. CDR3 amino acids: CASSYGSFYEQYF. The CDR3 DNA sequence: TGTGCCAGCAGTTACGGCAGTTTCTACGAGCAGTACTTC.

This chain uses TRBV7-9 with TRBJ2-7; 7 bases are a match to TRBD1. V dropped 5 bases and J dropped 3; count of bases not matched to a gene: 10. The CDR3 is 15 residues long. Germline lookup yields CDR1 SEHNR and CDR2 FQNEAQ (reference sequence). CDR3 nucleotides: TGTGCCAGCAGCCCCTCCGGGACAGTGAACTACGAGCAGTACTTC. Protein product: CASSPSGTVNYEQYF.

This chain joins TRBV6-5 and TRBJ2-3; 7 nucleotides agree with TRBD1. The CDR3 is 15 residues long. CDR1 and CDR2 from the germline V gene are MNHEY and SVGAGI. The junction had 7 bases not matched to a gene; V was cut back by 4 bases and J by 3 bases. CDR3 region: CASSLGRGSTDTQYF. The CDR3, as DNA: TGTGCCAGCAGTTTGGGCAGGGGGAGTACAGATACGCAGTATTTT.

This chain connects TRBV4-1 to TRBJ2-7, with a possible D match to TRBD2 (6 bases). V was shortened by 4 bases and J by 3 bases, with 16 bases between the two germline ends. This CDR3 region has 15 residues. Germline V gene lookup returns CDR1 MGHRA and CDR2 YSYEKL. CDR3 sequence reads: CASSRSTRTDYEQYF. CDR3 DNA: TGCGCCAGCAGCCGATCGACTAGGACCGACTACGAGCAGTACTTC.

V usage is TRBV5-1 and J usage is TRBJ2-3, with a weak D call TRBD1 (6 bases). Germline V gene data show CDR1 as SGHRS and CDR2 as YFSETQ. V was shortened by 2 bases and J by 7 bases, with 17 bases between the two germline ends. The CDR3 covers 15 residues. CDR3: CASSFEQGPQHTQYF. In DNA, the CDR3 is TGCGCCAGCAGCTTTGAACAGGGACCACAACATACGCAGTATTTT.

This clone was picked up a small number of times. The genes are TRBV7-9 and TRBJ2-1; 7 bases agree with TRBD1. CDR1 and CDR2 (germline): SEHNR, FQNEAQ (reference sequence). V was clipped by 5 bases and J by 4 bases; unmatched bases: 8. There are 15 residues in the CDR3. CDR3 coding DNA: TGTGCCAGCAGCCATACAGGGGTGCGGTACAATGAGCAGTTCTTC. Its protein is CASSHTGVRYNEQFF.

V and J are TRBV7-8 and TRBJ2-2, with 15 bases matching TRBD2. V dropped 7 bases and J dropped 3; count of bases not matched to a gene: 15. The germline gives CDR1 SGHVS, CDR2 FQNEAQ. This CDR3 comprises 20 residues. The CDR3 protein is CASTTSRTSGRAPHTGELFF. CDR3 nucleotide sequence: TGTGCCAGCACGACCTCACGGACTAGCGGGAGGGCCCCCCACACCGGGGAGCTGTTTTTT.

This rearrangement joins TRBV5-4 to TRBJ2-1; 9 positions match TRBD1. The CDR3 length is 15 residues. Germline V gene sequence: CDR1 SGHNT, CDR2 YYREEE (reference sequence). With 4 bases clipped from V and 5 bases from J, the junction kept 7 bases outside the gene matches. CDR3 in amino acids: CASSPRDRADNEQFF. In nucleotides, the CDR3 is TGTGCCAGCAGCCCGCGGGACAGGGCCGACAATGAGCAGTTCTTC.

This rearrangement joins TRBV28 to TRBJ1-2; D uncertain. V was pared by 3 bases and J by 8 bases, with 10 bases between. The germline CDR1 and CDR2 sequences are MDHEN and SYDVKM. This CDR3 comprises 12 residues. Here the CDR3 DNA reads TGTGCCAGCAGTTTCGATATCAGGGGCTACACCTTC. This encodes CASSFDIRGYTF.

The chain has TRBV6-6 and TRBJ1-1; TRBD1 matches 8 bases. The CDR3 contains 16 residues. In germline, CDR1 is MNHNY, CDR2 SVGAGI (reference sequence). Trimming took 0 bases from V and 1 from J; bases not matched to a gene: 4. The chain's CDR3 is CASSYSFQGANTEAFF. CDR3 DNA sequence: TGTGCCAGCAGTTACTCTTTTCAGGGGGCGAACACTGAAGCTTTCTTT.

This sequence joins TRBV6-1 and TRBJ1-2, with D unresolved. The CDR3 is made up of 15 amino acids. Germline V gene data show CDR1 as MNHNS and CDR2 as SASEGT. Trimming took 6 bases from V and 0 from J, leaving 14 bases between them. The CDR3 DNA reads as TGTGCCAGCAGAACCGGGTCCCGAGCTAACTATGGCTACACCTTC. Protein product: CASRTGSRANYGYTF.

J is TRBJ1-2 and V is TRBV7-3; possible D gene TRBD1, 6 bases. The CDR3 runs to 14 residues. The germline V gene has CDR1 SGHTA and CDR2 FQGTGA. Deletions cut 7 bases from V and 8 bases from J, with 20 bases between. The CDR3 is CASTPGRAGEGYTF. The CDR3 DNA reads as TGTGCCAGCACTCCCGGCCGGGCAGGGGAGGGCTACACCTTC.